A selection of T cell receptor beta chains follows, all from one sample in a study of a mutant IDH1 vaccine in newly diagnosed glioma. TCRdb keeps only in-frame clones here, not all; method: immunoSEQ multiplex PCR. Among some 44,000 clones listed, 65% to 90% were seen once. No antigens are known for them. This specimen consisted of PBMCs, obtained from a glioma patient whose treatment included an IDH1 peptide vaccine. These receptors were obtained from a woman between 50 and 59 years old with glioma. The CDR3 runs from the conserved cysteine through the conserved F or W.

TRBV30 CAWGGGGREKLFF
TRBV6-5 CASSPTGTSGNTIYF
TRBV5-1 CASSLGHEADTIYF
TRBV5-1 CASSWTGGSTTNYGYTF
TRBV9 CASSVGFRSNSPLHF
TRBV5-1 CASSRGTSGGANEQFF
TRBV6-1 CASSEGRGTEAFF
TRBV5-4 CASSLDSDHTEAFF
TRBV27 CASGIPQGDYGYTF
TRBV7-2 CASSLAGSSYEQYF
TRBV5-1 CASRLEGGASGGYTF
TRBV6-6 CASRLGTGAPLHF
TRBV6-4 CASRPEGIGEAFF
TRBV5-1 CASSMRRGLSTDTQYF
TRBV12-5 CASGLVGIQEAFF
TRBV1 CTSTEFPYTDTQYF
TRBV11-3 CASSLSSYNEQFF
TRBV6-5 CASTETGRGETQYF
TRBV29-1 CSVEDSHRVHYGYTF
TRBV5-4 CASSTRQGSTDTQYF
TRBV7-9 CASSLLSTEAFF
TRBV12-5 CASDSPGRRAGELFF
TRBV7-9 CASSFALGQGHQETQYF
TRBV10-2 CASRSGGAGETQYF
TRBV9 CASSVDRGADTQYF
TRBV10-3 CATGLAGITDTQYF
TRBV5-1 CASSPTSGRSGNTIYF
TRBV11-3 CASSLTGTGYEQYF
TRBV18 CASSPGSENQPQHF
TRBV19 CASSIGTIGTEAFF
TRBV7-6 CASSLAGANTEAFF
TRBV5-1 CASSLNPGGTEAFF
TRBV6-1 CASSEDGPWGPPYNEQFF
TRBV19 CASSGRDTNNYGYTF
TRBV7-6 CASSLAHRGPYTEAFF
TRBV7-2 CASSLEYMNTEAFF
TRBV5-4 CASSSRDRGHSYEQYF
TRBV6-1 CASSVPGSYYGYTF
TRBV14 CASSHPPSGLSYEQYF
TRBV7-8 CASSVDAYGYTF
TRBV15 CATSRDTHNEQFF
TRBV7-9 CASSPETWKQYF
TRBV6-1 CASDRALSTDTQYF
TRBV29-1 CSAQDRNYEQYF
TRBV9 CASSVQGAPGNTIYF
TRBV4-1 CASSQGWGAGTGELFF
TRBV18 CASSRTQGDSYEQYF
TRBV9 CASSVDAGGRSGANVLTF
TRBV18 CASSGRGHTEAFF
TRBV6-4 CASSAVRGETQYF